The rows below give T cell receptor beta chains drawn from one sample of a study of graft-versus-host responses after intestinal transplantation. Antigen specificity for these receptors is unknown. Measured with immunoSEQ multiplex PCR; TCRdb has only the in-frame clones, and not every one. The repertoire holds under 85,000 clones, with around 90% as singletons. The specimen comprised unstimulated CD8+ T cells sorted from spleen or lymph node cells, sampled before intestinal transplant. These receptor sequences come from a human donor who received an intestinal transplant. Each CDR3 is given with its conserved first and last residue. A D gene is named only where the DNA matches it firmly. The size of a clone is reported for some rows only, either as once, few or many, or as a class for expanded clones.

v_call	clone_size	j_call	cdr3_length	d_call	cdr3_aa	cdr3_nt
TRBV5-1	.	TRBJ1-2	13	TRBD1	CASSGTGAEGYTF	TGCGCCAGCAGCGGGACAGGGGCTGAAGGCTACACCTTC
TRBV5-1	.	TRBJ2-5	15	.	CASSLVGVTQETQYF	TGCGCCAGCAGCTTGGTTGGTGTAACTCAAGAGACCCAGTACTTC
TRBV6-5	.	TRBJ2-3	15	.	CASRKLQAMVDTQYF	TGTGCCAGCAGGAAGCTTCAGGCGATGGTGGATACGCAGTATTTT
TRBV6-6	.	TRBJ2-7	13	TRBD2	CASALSGGYEQYF	TGTGCCTCTGCGCTTAGCGGGGGCTACGAGCAGTACTTC
TRBV9	.	TRBJ1-4	16	TRBD1	CASSVSGGGTNEKLFF	TGTGCCAGCAGCGTTTCAGGGGGTGGAACTAATGAAAAACTGTTTTTT
TRBV7-9	.	TRBJ2-7	17	TRBD2	CASSLAPRGEPRYEQYF	TGTGCCAGCAGCTTAGCGCCCCGGGGGGAGCCTCGGTACGAGCAGTACTTC
TRBV2	.	TRBJ2-5	13	.	CASSEGSGETQYF	TGTGCCAGCAGTGAGGGGAGTGGGGAGACCCAGTACTTC
TRBV5-6	once	TRBJ2-5	14	TRBD2	CASSLWASGETQYF	TGTGCCAGCAGCTTGTGGGCTAGCGGGGAGACCCAGTACTTC
TRBV2	.	TRBJ1-6	15	TRBD1	CASRRDRGSNSPLHF	TGTGCCAGCAGGCGGGACAGGGGATCTAATTCACCCCTCCACTTT
TRBV6-5	.	TRBJ2-3	16	.	CASSYWASESTDTQYF	TGTGCCAGCAGTTACTGGGCTAGCGAAAGCACAGATACGCAGTATTTT
TRBV27	few	TRBJ1-3	11	TRBD1	CASGQGDTIYF	TGTGCCAGCGGCCAGGGGGACACCATATATTTT
TRBV11-2	.	TRBJ2-1	12	.	CASSLILYEQFF	TGTGCCAGCAGCTTAATTCTCTATGAGCAGTTCTTC
TRBV6-5	.	TRBJ2-1	13	.	CASSLNTYNEQFF	TGTGCCAGCAGCCTGAACACCTACAATGAGCAGTTCTTC
TRBV6-5	once	TRBJ2-7	13	.	CASSYGGSYEQYF	TGTGCCAGCAGTTACGGAGGCTCCTACGAGCAGTACTTC
TRBV7-9	.	TRBJ2-2	15	TRBD1	CASIPGTGNTGELFF	TGTGCCAGCATACCCGGGACAGGGAATACCGGGGAGCTGTTTTTT
TRBV9	.	TRBJ2-7	15	TRBD1	CASSPGQGALYEQYF	TGTGCCAGCAGCCCGGGACAGGGGGCTTTGTACGAGCAGTACTTC
TRBV27	.	TRBJ1-5	14	.	CASSLWPSNQPQHF	TGTGCCAGCAGTTTATGGCCAAGCAATCAGCCCCAGCATTTT
TRBV10-2	once	TRBJ2-5	15	TRBD2	CASSDPGGQQETQYF	TGCGCCAGCAGTGACCCGGGGGGGCAACAAGAGACCCAGTACTTC
TRBV19	once	TRBJ2-7	14	.	CASSRDTLTYEQYF	TGTGCCAGTAGTAGAGACACACTAACCTACGAGCAGTACTTC
TRBV9	.	TRBJ2-2	13	.	CASSDSNTGELFF	TGTGCCAGCAGCGACTCGAACACCGGGGAGCTGTTTTTT
TRBV13	.	TRBJ1-1	14	TRBD1	CASSLGNRGREAFF	TGTGCCAGCAGCTTAGGAAATAGGGGGCGCGAAGCTTTCTTT
TRBV6-5	once	TRBJ2-2	16	TRBD2	CASSYRQLLADGELFF	TGTGCCAGCAGTTACCGCCAGCTACTAGCGGACGGGGAGCTGTTTTTT
TRBV4-1	.	TRBJ2-1	14	.	CASSLLGGNNEQFF	TGCGCCAGCAGCCTCCTCGGAGGTAACAATGAGCAGTTCTTC
TRBV6-6	.	TRBJ1-2	13	.	CASTYGTNYGYTF	TGTGCCAGCACCTACGGGACAAACTATGGCTACACCTTC
TRBV19	.	TRBJ1-5	15	.	CASSIVGGSNQPQHF	TGTGCCAGTAGTATAGTGGGAGGATCCAATCAGCCCCAGCATTTT
TRBV27	.	TRBJ2-7	13	TRBD1	CASGTGGRYEQYF	TGTGCCAGCGGGACAGGGGGGAGGTACGAGCAGTACTTC
TRBV6-1	.	TRBJ2-5	14	TRBD2	CASGLAGTQETQYF	TGTGCCAGCGGCCTAGCGGGGACCCAAGAGACCCAGTACTTC
TRBV9	.	TRBJ1-2	13	.	CASSVEGDYGYTF	TGTGCCAGCAGCGTAGAAGGAGACTATGGCTACACCTTC